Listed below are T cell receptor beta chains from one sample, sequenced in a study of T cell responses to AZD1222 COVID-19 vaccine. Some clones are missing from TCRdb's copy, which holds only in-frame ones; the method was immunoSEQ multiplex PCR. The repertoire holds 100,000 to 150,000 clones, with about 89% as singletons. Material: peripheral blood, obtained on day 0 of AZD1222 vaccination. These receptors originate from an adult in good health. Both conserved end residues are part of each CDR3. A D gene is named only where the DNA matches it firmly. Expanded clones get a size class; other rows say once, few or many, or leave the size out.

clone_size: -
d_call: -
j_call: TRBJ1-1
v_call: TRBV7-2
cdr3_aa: CASRLNMNTEAFF
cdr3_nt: TGTGCCAGCAGGTTGAACATGAACACTGAAGCTTTCTTT

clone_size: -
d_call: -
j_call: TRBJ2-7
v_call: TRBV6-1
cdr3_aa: CASSEYGWAGAPGEQYF
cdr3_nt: TGTGCCAGCAGTGAATACGGTTGGGCGGGGGCCCCGGGGGAGCAGTACTTC

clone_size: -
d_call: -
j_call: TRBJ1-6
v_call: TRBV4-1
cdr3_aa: CASSLQGPNSPLHF
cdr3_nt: TGCGCCAGCAGCTTACAAGGGCCGAATTCACCCCTCCACTTT

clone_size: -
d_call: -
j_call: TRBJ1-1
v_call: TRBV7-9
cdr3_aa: CASSLGRQSGAFF
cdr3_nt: TGTGCCAGCAGCTTAGGGCGACAATCCGGAGCTTTCTTT

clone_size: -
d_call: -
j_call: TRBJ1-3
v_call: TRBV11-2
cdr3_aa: CASREGGSGNTIYF
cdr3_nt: TGTGCCAGCAGGGAGGGTGGCTCTGGAAACACCATATATTTT

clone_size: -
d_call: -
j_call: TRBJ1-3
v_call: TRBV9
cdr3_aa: CASSVVGGRGNTIYF
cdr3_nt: TGTGCCAGCAGCGTAGTGGGGGGGCGTGGAAACACCATATATTTT

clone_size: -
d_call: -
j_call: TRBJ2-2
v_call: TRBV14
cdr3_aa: CASSPRSSSGELFF
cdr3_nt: TGTGCCAGCAGTCCCAGGTCCAGCTCCGGGGAGCTGTTTTTT

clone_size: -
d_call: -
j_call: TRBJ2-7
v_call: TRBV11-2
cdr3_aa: CASSLGQTYEQYF
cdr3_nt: TGTGCCAGCAGCTTAGGACAGACCTACGAGCAGTACTTC

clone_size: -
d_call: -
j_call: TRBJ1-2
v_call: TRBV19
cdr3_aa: CASSFTGNYGYTF
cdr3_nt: TGTGCCAGTAGCTTCACGGGAAACTATGGCTACACCTTC

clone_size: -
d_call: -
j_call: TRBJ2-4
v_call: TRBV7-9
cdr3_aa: CASSGETGQNIQYF
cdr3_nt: TGTGCCAGCAGCGGTGAGACAGGACAAAACATTCAGTACTTC

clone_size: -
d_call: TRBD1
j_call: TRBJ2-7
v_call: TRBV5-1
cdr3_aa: CASSLAGTDYEQYF
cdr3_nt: TGCGCCAGCAGCTTAGCCGGGACAGACTACGAGCAGTACTTC

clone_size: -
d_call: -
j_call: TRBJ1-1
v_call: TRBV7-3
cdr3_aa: CASSLNRNAEAFF
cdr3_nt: TGTGCCAGCAGCTTAAACCGGAATGCTGAAGCTTTCTTT

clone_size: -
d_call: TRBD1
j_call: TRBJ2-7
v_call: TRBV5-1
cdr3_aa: CASSLSPTGTSEQYF
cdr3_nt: TGCGCCAGCAGCCTATCCCCGACAGGGACGAGCGAGCAGTACTTC

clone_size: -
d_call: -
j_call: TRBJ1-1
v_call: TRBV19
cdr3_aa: CASSMGVFAEAFF
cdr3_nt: TGTGCCAGTAGTATGGGAGTATTCGCTGAAGCTTTCTTT

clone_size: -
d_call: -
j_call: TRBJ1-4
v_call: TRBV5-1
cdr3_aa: CASSLAVGVGEKLFF
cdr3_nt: TGCGCCAGCAGCTTGGCCGTGGGGGTCGGTGAAAAACTGTTTTTT

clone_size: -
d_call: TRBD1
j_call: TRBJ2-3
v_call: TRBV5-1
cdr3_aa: CASSAGTGPTDTQYF
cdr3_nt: TGCGCCAGCAGCGCCGGGACAGGGCCAACAGATACGCAGTATTTT

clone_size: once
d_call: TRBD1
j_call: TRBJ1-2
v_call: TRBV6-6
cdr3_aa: CASSYSNSRTGHGYTF
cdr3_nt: TGTGCCAGCAGTTACTCGAATTCGCGGACAGGCCATGGCTACACCTTC

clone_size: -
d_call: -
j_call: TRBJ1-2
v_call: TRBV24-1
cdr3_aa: CATSDFIFLERRGAICFCGYTF
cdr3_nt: TGTGCCACCAGTGATTTCATTTTTTTGGAAAGAAGGGGGGCGATCTGTTTCTGTGGCTACACCTTC

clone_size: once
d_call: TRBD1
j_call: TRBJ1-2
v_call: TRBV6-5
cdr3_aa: CASSYARQGNYGYTF
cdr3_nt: TGTGCCAGCAGTTACGCAAGACAGGGGAACTATGGCTACACCTTC

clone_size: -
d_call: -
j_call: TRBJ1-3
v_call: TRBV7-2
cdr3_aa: CASSPPPRNTIYF
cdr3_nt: TGTGCCAGCAGCCCCCCCCCACGAAACACCATATATTTT

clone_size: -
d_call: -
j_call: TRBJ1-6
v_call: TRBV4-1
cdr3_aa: CASSQGGAPSPLHF
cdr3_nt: TGCGCCAGCAGCCAAGGGGGCGCGCCTTCACCCCTCCACTTT

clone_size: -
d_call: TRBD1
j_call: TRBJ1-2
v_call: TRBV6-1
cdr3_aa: CASSEARGTGLWGYTF
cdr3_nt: TGTGCCAGCAGTGAAGCGCGGGGGACAGGGCTTTGGGGCTACACCTTC

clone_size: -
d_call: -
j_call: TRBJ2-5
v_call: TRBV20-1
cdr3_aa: CSASYWRQLRETQYF
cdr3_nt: TGCAGTGCTAGTTATTGGCGCCAATTGAGAGAGACCCAGTACTTC

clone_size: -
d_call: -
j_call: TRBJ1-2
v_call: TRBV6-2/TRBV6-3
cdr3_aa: CASSFSGLTDYGYTF
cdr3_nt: TGTGCCAGCAGTTTTTCCGGACTGACTGACTATGGCTACACCTTC

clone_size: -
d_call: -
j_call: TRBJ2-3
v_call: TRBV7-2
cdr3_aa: CASSFRADTQYF
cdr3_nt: TGTGCCAGCAGCTTTAGGGCAGATACGCAGTATTTT

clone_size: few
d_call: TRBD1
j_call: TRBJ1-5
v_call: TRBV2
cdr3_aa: CASSGTGDQPQHF
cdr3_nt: TGTGCCAGCAGTGGGACAGGGGATCAGCCCCAGCATTTT

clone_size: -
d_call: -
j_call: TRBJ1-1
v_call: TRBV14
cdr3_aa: CASSQHRIGTEAFF
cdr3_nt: TGTGCCAGCAGCCAGCACAGGATTGGCACTGAAGCTTTCTTT

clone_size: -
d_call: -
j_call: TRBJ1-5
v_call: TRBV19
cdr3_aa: CASGGGTDQPQHF
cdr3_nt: TGTGCCAGTGGAGGGGGGACTGATCAGCCCCAGCATTTT

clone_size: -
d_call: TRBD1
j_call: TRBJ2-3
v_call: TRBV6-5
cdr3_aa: CAIQAGGTDTQYF
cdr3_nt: TGTGCCATCCAGGCAGGGGGAACAGATACGCAGTATTTT

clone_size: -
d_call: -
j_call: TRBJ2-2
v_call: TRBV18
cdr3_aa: CASSPDKLGELFF
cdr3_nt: TGTGCCAGCTCACCAGACAAGCTCGGGGAGCTGTTTTTT

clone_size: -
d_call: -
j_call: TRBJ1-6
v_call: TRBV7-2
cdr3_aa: CASSLAEFGVLYNSPLHF
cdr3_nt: TGTGCCAGCAGCTTAGCGGAGTTCGGAGTCCTCTATAATTCACCCCTCCACTTT

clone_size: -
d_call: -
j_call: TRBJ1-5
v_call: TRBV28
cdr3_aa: CASSAPGSNQPQHF
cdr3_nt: TGTGCCAGCAGTGCTCCCGGGAGCAATCAGCCCCAGCATTTT

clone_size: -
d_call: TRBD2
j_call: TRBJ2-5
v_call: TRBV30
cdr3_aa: CAWSIAGARRLETQYF
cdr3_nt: TGTGCCTGGAGCATAGCGGGGGCCAGACGATTGGAGACCCAGTACTTC

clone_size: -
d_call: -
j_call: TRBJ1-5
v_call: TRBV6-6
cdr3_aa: CAGGHGNQPQHF
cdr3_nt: TGTGCCGGGGGGCACGGCAATCAGCCCCAGCATTTT

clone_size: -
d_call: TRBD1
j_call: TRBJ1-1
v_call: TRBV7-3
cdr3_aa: CASSSSLRDRAFF
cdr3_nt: TGTGCCAGCAGCTCCTCTTTGAGGGACAGGGCTTTCTTT

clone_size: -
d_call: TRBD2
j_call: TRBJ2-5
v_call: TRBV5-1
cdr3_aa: CASSPRGGETQYF
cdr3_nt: TGCGCCAGCAGCCCGAGGGGAGGGGAGACCCAGTACTTC

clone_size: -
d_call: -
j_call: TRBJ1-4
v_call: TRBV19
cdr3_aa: CASSRKNTDGEKLFF
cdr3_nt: TGTGCCAGTAGCAGAAAAAATACAGATGGCGAAAAACTGTTTTTT

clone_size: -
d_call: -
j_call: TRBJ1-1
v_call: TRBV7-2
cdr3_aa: CASSLQGYNTEAFF
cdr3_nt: TGTGCCAGCAGCTTACAAGGGTACAACACTGAAGCTTTCTTT

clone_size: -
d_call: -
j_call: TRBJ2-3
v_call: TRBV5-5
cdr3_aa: CASSSASQGYTDTQYF
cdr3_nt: TGTGCCAGCAGCTCCGCTTCACAGGGATACACAGATACGCAGTATTTT

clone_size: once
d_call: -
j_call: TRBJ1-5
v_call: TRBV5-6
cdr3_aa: CASSLVGDSNQPQHF
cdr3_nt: TGTGCCAGCAGCTTGGTAGGGGATAGCAATCAGCCCCAGCATTTT

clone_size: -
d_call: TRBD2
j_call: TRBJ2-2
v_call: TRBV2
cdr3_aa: CASSLRGVGTGELFF
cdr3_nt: TGTGCCAGCAGCCTTCGGGGGGTGGGCACCGGGGAGCTGTTTTTT

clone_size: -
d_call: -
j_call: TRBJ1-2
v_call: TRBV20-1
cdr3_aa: CSASIRGGVPSYGYTF
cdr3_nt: TGCAGTGCTAGTATTAGGGGAGGGGTACCTAGCTATGGCTACACCTTC

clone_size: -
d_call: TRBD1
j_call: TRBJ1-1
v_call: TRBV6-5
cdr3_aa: CASSRARDRGPEAFF
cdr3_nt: TGTGCCAGCAGTCGAGCCCGGGACAGGGGACCTGAAGCTTTCTTT

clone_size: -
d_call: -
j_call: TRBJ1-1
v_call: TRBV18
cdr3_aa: CASSTGVGTEAFF
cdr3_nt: TGTGCCAGCTCAACGGGAGTGGGCACTGAAGCTTTCTTT